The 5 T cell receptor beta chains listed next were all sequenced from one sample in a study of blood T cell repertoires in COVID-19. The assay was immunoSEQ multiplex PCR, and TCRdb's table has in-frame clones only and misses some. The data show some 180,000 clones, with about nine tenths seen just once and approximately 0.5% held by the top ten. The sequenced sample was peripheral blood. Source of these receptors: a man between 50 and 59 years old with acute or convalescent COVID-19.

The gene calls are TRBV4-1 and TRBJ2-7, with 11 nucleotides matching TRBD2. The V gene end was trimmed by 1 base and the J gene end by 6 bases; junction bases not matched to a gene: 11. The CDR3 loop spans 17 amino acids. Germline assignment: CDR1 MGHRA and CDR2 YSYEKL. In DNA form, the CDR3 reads TGCGCCAGCAGCCAAGTTAGCGGGAGGGCCCTACGGCGCGAGCAGTACTTC. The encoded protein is CASSQVSGRALRREQYF.

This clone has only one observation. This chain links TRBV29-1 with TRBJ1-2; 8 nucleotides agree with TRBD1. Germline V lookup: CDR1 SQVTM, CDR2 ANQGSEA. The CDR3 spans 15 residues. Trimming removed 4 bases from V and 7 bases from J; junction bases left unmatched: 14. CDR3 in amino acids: CSVVQRQGSRGGYTF. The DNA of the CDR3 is TGCAGCGTTGTGCAACGACAGGGGTCCCGTGGTGGCTACACCTTC. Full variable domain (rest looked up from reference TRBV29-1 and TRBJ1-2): SAVISQKPSRDICQRGTSLTIQCQVDSQVTMMFWYRQQPGQSLTLIATANQGSEATYESGFVIDKFPISRPNLTFSTLTVSNMSPEDSSIYLCSVVQRQGSRGGYTFGSGTRLTVV.

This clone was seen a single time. In nucleotides, the CDR3 is TGTGCCAGCTCACCACAGGGGTCTGTAACTAATGAAAAACTGTTTTTT. It codes for CASSPQGSVTNEKLFF. V usage is TRBV18 and J usage is TRBJ1-4; D may be TRBD1 (5 bases). The V end was cut by 1 base, the J end by 1 base, with 10 bases between. The CDR3 covers 16 residues. CDR1 and CDR2 from the germline V gene are KGHSH and LQKENI.

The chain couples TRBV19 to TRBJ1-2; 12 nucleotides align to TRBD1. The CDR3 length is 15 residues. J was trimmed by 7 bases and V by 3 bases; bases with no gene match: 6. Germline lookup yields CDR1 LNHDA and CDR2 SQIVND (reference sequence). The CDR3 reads CASSMTGQGASGYTF. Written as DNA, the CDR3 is TGTGCCAGTAGTATGACGGGACAGGGGGCTTCTGGCTACACCTTC.

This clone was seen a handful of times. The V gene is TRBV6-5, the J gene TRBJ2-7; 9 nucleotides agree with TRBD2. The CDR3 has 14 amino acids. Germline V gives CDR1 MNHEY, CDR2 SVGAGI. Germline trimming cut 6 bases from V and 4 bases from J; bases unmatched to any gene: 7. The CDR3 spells CASRPSGAGYEQYV. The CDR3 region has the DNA TGTGCCAGCAGACCTAGCGGGGCGGGTTACGAGCAGTACGTC.